This record looks at one T cell receptor beta chain sequence and its context. Its antigen is unidentified. The record originates from a study of cytomegalovirus exposure and HLA in healthy donors. Notes on the study in general: According to the study, 180 or so TCR beta chains were cytomegalovirus-associated. The study found most TCR sequences rare, yet found some public TCRs in many donors. Reports credit the classifier with highly specific, highly sensitive diagnosis of cytomegalovirus status.

CDR3 length: 15 residues. Germline loops: CDR1 SGHVS, CDR2 FQNEAQ. With 1 base removed from V and 6 bases from J, the gap between germline ends came to 13 bases. Clones were sequenced by immunoSEQ multiplex PCR, and TCRdb holds only the in-frame ones, with some missing. In the table there are 200,000 or so clones, approximately 82% of which are singletons. The gene calls are TRBV7-8 and TRBJ2-1; D is undetermined. The sequence was obtained from a woman aged 25 to 45 in good health and CMV-seropositive. The specimen was PBMCs. This chain's CDR3 is CASSLEGNRGNEQFF. The DNA for the CDR3 is TGTGCCAGCAGCTTAGAAGGCAACCGAGGCAATGAGCAGTTCTTC.